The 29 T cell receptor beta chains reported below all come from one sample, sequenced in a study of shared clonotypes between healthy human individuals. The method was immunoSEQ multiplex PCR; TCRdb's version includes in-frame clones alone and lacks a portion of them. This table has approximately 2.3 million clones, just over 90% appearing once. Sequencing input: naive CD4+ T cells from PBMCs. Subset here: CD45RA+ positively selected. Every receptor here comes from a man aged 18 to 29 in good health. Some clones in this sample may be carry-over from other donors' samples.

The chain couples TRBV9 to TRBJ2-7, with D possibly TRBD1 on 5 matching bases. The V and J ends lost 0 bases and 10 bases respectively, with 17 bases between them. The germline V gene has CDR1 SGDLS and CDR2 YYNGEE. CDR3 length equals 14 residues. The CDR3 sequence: CASSVGLGVSHQYF. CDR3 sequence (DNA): TGTGCCAGCAGCGTAGGATTAGGGGTCAGCCACCAGTACTTC.

The CDR3 DNA reads as TGTGCCACCAGCCGAAGTGGGACAGGGGAGGGAGAGACCCAGTACTTC. Protein product: CATSRSGTGEGETQYF. This rearrangement joins TRBV15 to TRBJ2-5; 10 bases fit TRBD1. The germline CDR1 and CDR2 sequences are LNHNV and YYDKDF (reference sequence). J gave up 4 bases and V 5 bases, and 10 bases lay outside the gene matches. CDR3 length: 16 amino acids.

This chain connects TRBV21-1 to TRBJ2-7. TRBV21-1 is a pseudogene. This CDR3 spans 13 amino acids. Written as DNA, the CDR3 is TGTGCCAGCAGCAAAGCTGGGGCCTACGAGCAGTACTTC. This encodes CASSKAGAYEQYF.

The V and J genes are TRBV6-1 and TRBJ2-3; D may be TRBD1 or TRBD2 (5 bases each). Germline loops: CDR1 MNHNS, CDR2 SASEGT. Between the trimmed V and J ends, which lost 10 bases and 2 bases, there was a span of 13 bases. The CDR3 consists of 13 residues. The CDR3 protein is CATNDGATDTQYF. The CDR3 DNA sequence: TGTGCCACCAACGACGGGGCCACAGATACGCAGTATTTT.

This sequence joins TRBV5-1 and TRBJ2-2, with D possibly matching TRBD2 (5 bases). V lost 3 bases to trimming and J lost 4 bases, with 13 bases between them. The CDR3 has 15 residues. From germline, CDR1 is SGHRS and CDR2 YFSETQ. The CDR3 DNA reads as TGCGCCAGCAGCTGGGCGGGTGAGGGCACCGGGGAGCTGTTTTTT. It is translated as CASSWAGEGTGELFF.

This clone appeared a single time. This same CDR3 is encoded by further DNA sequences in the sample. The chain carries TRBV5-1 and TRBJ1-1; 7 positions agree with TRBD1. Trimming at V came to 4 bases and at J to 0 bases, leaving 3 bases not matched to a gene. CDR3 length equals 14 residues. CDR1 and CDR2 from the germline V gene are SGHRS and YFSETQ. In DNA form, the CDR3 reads TGCGCCAGCAGCCGCGACAGGGTGAACACTGAAGCTTTCTTT. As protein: CASSRDRVNTEAFF.

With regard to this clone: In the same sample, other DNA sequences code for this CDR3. The CDR3: CASSLAGQPNEKLFF. The CDR3 bases are TGCGCCAGCAGCTTGGCTGGGCAGCCTAATGAAAAACTGTTTTTT. The chain is built from TRBV5-1 and TRBJ1-4; unclear D gene. The germline V gene encodes CDR1 SGHRS and CDR2 YFSETQ. Trimming took off 0 bases at V and 3 bases at J, with 9 bases between the two ends. The CDR3 contains 15 residues.

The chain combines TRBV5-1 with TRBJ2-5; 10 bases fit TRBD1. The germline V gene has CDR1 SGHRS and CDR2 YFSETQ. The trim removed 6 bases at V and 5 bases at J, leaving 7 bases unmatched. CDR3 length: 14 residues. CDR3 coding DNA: TGCGCCAGCATGGGGGACAGGGGAAGGGAGACCCAGTACTTC. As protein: CASMGDRGRETQYF.

For the CDR3, the DNA is TGTGCCAGCAGCTTGGCTTGGGGATATAACACCGGGGAGCTGTTTTTT. Encoded protein: CASSLAWGYNTGELFF. The gene calls are TRBV5-8 and TRBJ2-2; D is uncertain. Looked up from germline, CDR1 is SGHTS and CDR2 is YDEGEE. The length of the CDR3 is 16 residues. Trimming cost V 0 bases and J 2 bases, with 11 bases left between them.

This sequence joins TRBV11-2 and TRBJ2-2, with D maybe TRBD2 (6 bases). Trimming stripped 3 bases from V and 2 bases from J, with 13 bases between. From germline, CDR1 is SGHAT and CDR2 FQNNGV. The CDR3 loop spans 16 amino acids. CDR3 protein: CASSFGGGRNTGELFF. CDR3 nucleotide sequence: TGTGCCAGCAGCTTTGGCGGAGGGAGAAACACCGGGGAGCTGTTTTTT.

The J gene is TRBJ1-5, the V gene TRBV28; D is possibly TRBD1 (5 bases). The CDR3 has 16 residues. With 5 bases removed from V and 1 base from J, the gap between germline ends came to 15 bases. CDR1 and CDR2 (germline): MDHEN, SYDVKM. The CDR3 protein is CASSGHRDASNQPQHF. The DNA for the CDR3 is TGTGCCAGCAGTGGACACCGGGACGCCAGCAATCAGCCCCAGCATTTT. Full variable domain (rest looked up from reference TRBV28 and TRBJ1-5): DVKVTQSSRYLVKRTGEKVFLECVQDMDHENMFWYRQDPGLGLRLIYFSYDVKMKEKGDIPEGYSVSREKKERFSLILESASTNQTSMYLCASSGHRDASNQPQHFGDGTRLSIL.

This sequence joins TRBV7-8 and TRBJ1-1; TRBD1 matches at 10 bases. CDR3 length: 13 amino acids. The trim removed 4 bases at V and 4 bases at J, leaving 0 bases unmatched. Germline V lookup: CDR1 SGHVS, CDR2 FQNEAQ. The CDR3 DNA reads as TGTGCCAGCAGCTGGACAGGGGGCACTGAAGCTTTCTTT. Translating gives CASSWTGGTEAFF.

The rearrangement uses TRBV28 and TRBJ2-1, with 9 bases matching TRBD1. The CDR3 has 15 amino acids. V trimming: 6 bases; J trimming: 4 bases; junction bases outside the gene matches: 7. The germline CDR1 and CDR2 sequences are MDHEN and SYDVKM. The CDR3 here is CASRSTTGGYNEQFF. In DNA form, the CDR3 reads TGTGCCAGCAGATCCACGACAGGGGGGTACAATGAGCAGTTCTTC.

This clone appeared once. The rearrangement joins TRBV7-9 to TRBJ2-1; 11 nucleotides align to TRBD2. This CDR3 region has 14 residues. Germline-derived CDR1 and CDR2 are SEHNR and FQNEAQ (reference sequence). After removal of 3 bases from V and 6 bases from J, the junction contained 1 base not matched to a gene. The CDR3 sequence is CASSFTSGSNEQFF. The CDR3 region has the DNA TGTGCCAGCAGCTTCACTAGCGGGAGCAATGAGCAGTTCTTC. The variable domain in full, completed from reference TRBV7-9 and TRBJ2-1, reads DTGVSQNPRHKITKRGQNVTFRCDPISEHNRLYWYRQTLGQGPEFLTYFQNEAQLEKSRLLSDRFSAERPKGSFSTLEIQRTEQGDSAMYLCASSFTSGSNEQFFGPGTRLTVL.

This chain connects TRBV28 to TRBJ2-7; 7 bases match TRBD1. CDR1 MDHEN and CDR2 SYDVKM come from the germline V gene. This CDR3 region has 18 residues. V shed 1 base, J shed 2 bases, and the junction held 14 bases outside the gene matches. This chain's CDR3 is CASSLSLKQGPTTYEQYF. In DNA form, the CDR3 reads TGTGCCAGCAGTTTATCACTAAAACAGGGGCCCACAACCTACGAGCAGTACTTC.

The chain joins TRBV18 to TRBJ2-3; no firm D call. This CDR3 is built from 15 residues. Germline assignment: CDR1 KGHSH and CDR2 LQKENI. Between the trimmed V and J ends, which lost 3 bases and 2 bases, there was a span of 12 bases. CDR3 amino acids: CASSPQVVATDTQYF. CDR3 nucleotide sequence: TGTGCCAGCTCACCCCAGGTGGTCGCCACAGATACGCAGTATTTT.

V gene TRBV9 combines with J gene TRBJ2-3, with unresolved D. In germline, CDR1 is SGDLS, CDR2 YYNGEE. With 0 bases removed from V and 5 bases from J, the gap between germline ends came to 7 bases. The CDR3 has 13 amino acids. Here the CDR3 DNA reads TGTGCCAGCAGCGTAGCGCGAGTAGATACGCAGTATTTT. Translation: CASSVARVDTQYF.

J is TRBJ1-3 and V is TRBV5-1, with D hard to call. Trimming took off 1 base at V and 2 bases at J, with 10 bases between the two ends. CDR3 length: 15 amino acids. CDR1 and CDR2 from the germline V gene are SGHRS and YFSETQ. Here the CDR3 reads CASSLSISAGNTIYF. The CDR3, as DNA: TGCGCCAGCAGCTTGTCGATTTCGGCTGGAAACACCATATATTTT. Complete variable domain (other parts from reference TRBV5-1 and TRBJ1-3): KAGVTQTPRYLIKTRGQQVTLSCSPISGHRSVSWYQQTPGQGLQFLFEYFSETQRNKGNFPGRFSGRQFSNSRSEMNVSTLELGDSALYLCASSLSISAGNTIYFGEGSWLTVV.

The DNA for the CDR3 is TGCAGCGTGGGGGGGCAGGGCTGGAACACCGGGGAGCTGTTTTTT. Translated, it gives CSVGGQGWNTGELFF. The chain combines TRBV29-1 with TRBJ2-2, with a weak D call TRBD2 (7 bases). Germline V gene data show CDR1 as SQVTM and CDR2 as ANQGSEA. CDR3 length: 15 residues. Between the trimmed V and J ends, which lost 6 bases and 1 base, there was a span of 15 bases.

DNA of the CDR3: TGTGCCAGCAGTGAAGCCCGCCGCGTAGGCGGGGAGCTGTTTTTT. Amino acids: CASSEARRVGGELFF. J is TRBJ2-2 and V is TRBV6-1; D gene ambiguous. This CDR3 has 15 residues. With 0 bases removed from V and 7 bases from J, the gap between germline ends came to 12 bases. The germline V gene encodes CDR1 MNHNS and CDR2 SASEGT.

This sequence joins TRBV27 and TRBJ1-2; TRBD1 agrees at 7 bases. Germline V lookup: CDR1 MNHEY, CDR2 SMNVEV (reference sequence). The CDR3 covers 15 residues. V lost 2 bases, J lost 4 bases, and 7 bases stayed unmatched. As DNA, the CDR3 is TGTGCCAGCAGTTTAAGCTCGACAGGGACCTATGGCTACACCTTC. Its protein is CASSLSSTGTYGYTF.

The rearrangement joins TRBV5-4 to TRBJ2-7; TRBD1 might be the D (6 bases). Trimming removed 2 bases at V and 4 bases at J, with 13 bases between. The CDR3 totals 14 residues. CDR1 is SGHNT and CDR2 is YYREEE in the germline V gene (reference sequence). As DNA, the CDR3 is TGTGCCAGCAGCTTAGTAACAGGGACGTACGAGCAGTACTTC. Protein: CASSLVTGTYEQYF.

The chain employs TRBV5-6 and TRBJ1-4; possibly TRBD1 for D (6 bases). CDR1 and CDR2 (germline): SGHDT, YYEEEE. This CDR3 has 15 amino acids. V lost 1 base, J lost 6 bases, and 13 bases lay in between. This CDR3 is CASSLTGGKDEKLFF. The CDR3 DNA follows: TGTGCCAGCAGCTTGACCGGGGGCAAGGATGAAAAACTGTTTTTT.

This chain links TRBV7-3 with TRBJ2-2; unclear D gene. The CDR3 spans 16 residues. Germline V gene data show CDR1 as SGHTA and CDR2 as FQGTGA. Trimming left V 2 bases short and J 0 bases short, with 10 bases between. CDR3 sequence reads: CASSLSPPTNTGELFF. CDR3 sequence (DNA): TGTGCCAGCAGCTTATCGCCTCCAACGAACACCGGGGAGCTGTTTTTT. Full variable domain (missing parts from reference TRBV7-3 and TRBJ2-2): GAGVSQTPSNKVTEKGKYVELRCDPISGHTALYWYRQSLGQGPEFLIYFQGTGAADDSGLPNDRFFAVRPEGSVSTLKIQRTERGDSAVYLCASSLSPPTNTGELFFGEGSRLTVL.

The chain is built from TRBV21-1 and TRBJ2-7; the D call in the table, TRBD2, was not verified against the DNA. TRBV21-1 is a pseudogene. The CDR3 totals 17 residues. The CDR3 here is CASPKRDSGRDSNEQYF. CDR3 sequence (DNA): TGTGCCAGCCCTAAGCGGGATAGCGGGAGGGATAGTAACGAGCAGTACTTC.

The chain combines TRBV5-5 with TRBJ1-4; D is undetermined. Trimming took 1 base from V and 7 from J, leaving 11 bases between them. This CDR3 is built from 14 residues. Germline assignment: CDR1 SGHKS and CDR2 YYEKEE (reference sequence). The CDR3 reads CASSLLAGGEKLFF. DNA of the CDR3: TGTGCCAGCAGCTTGCTCGCTGGAGGTGAAAAACTGTTTTTT.

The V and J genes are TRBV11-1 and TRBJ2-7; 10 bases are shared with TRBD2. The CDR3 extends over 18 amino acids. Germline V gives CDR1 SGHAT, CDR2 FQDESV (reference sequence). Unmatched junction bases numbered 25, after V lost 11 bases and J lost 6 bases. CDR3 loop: CAGWRASGSCSHLFEQYF. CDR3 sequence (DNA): TGTGCCGGCTGGCGGGCTAGCGGGAGCTGTTCCCACCTTTTCGAGCAGTACTTC.

Written as DNA, the CDR3 is TGTGCCAGCAGTTGGACTAGCGGGAGCAATGAGCAGTTCTTC. Its protein is CASSWTSGSNEQFF. V and J are TRBV6-1 and TRBJ2-1, with 13 bases that match TRBD2. With V trimmed by 5 bases and J by 6 bases, 1 base remained unmatched. The CDR3 contains 14 residues. The germline V gene has CDR1 MNHNS and CDR2 SASEGT.

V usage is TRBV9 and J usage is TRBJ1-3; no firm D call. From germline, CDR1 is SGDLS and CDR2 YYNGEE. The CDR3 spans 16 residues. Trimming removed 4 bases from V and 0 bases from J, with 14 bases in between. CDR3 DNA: TGTGCCAGCAGCTCGGAAACCCTAAGCTCTGGAAACACCATATATTTT. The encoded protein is CASSSETLSSGNTIYF. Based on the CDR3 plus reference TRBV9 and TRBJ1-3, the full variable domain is DSGVTQTPKHLITATGQRVTLRCSPRSGDLSVYWYQQSLDQGLQFLIQYYNGEERAKGNILERFSAQQFPDLHSELNLSSLELGDSALYFCASSSETLSSGNTIYFGEGSWLTVV.